This entry lists 18 T cell receptor beta chains sequenced from one sample in a study of T cell responses to AZD1222 COVID-19 vaccine. Assay used: immunoSEQ multiplex PCR; TCRdb lists only in-frame clones, some missing. The sample includes more than 95,000 clones, roughly 88% of them seen just once. Specimen: peripheral blood, collected on day 0 of AZD1222 vaccination. The receptor source for this set is an adult in good health.

In its sample, this clone was seen once. This chain links TRBV5-1 with TRBJ2-7; D is ambiguous. CDR1 and CDR2 from the germline V gene are SGHRS and YFSETQ. This CDR3 has 20 amino acids. V was clipped by 0 bases and J by 4 bases, with 29 bases between them. CDR3 protein: CASSLGQIRAGAMVRYEQYF. As DNA, the CDR3 is TGCGCCAGCAGCTTGGGGCAGATAAGGGCCGGCGCTATGGTTCGGTACGAGCAGTACTTC. The entire variable domain, with the rest obtained from reference TRBV5-1 and TRBJ2-7, is as follows: KAGVTQTPRYLIKTRGQQVTLSCSPISGHRSVSWYQQTPGQGLQFLFEYFSETQRNKGNFPGRFSGRQFSNSRSEMNVSTLELGDSALYLCASSLGQIRAGAMVRYEQYFGPGTRLTVT.

J is TRBJ1-5 and V is TRBV7-9, with a weak D call TRBD1 (6 bases). V gave up 6 bases and J gave up 3 bases, with 12 bases separating them. The length of the CDR3 is 14 residues. Per the germline V gene, CDR1 is SEHNR and CDR2 is FQNEAQ (reference sequence). CDR3 amino acids: CASSQGGINQPQHF. Here the CDR3 DNA reads TGTGCCAGCAGTCAAGGGGGTATCAATCAGCCCCAGCATTTT.

This clone was counted between two and nine times. The chain uses TRBV28 and TRBJ2-7; 9 positions agree with TRBD2. The CDR3 has 15 residues. Per the germline V gene, CDR1 is MDHEN and CDR2 is SYDVKM. The V gene end was trimmed by 4 bases and the J gene end by 4 bases; junction bases not matched to a gene: 8. The CDR3 coding sequence is TGTGCCAGCAGTTCCCGGGGACTAGCTCGTTACGAGCAGTACTTC. The encoded protein is CASSSRGLARYEQYF.

The chain has TRBV6-2 or TRBV6-3 and TRBJ1-3; D might be TRBD1 (5 bases). Per the germline V gene, CDR1 is MNHEY and CDR2 is SVGEGT. The CDR3 runs to 14 residues. The V end lost 5 bases, the J end lost 3 bases, and 11 bases lay between the germline ends. CDR3 sequence: CASSAQGGGNTIYF. CDR3 nucleotides: TGTGCCAGCAGTGCCCAGGGTGGTGGAAACACCATATATTTT.

This chain connects TRBV4-1 to TRBJ1-1; no firm D call. Germline lookup yields CDR1 MGHRA and CDR2 YSYEKL. The CDR3 totals 12 residues. Trimming removed 1 base at V and 5 bases at J, with 5 bases between. The CDR3 is CASSQVRTEAFF. The CDR3 DNA is TGCGCCAGCAGCCAAGTACGGACTGAAGCTTTCTTT.

V usage is TRBV28 and J usage is TRBJ2-7, with 13 positions matching TRBD2. Losses at the gene ends were 4 bases for V and 6 bases for J; bases not matched to a gene: 6. This CDR3 comprises 15 residues. The germline V gene has CDR1 MDHEN and CDR2 SYDVKM. For the CDR3, the DNA is TGTGCCAGCAGTTCACTAGCGGGAGGGGGGTCCGAGCAGTACTTC. Its translation is CASSSLAGGGSEQYF.

The V and J genes are TRBV3-1 (or the pseudogene TRBV3-2) and TRBJ1-5; 7 bases match TRBD1. V shed 8 bases and J 7 bases; nucleotides not matched to a gene: 14. The CDR3 has 15 amino acids. Germline V gene lookup returns CDR1 LGHDT and CDR2 YNNKEL (reference sequence). CDR3 in amino acids: CASGRGRGFGQPQHF. In DNA form, the CDR3 reads TGTGCCAGCGGCAGAGGCAGGGGGTTCGGGCAGCCCCAGCATTTT.

This chain connects TRBV5-1 to TRBJ2-7; D is undetermined. This CDR3 spans 14 amino acids. From germline, CDR1 is SGHRS and CDR2 YFSETQ. V lost 5 bases to trimming and J lost 6 bases, with 18 bases between them. The DNA for the CDR3 is TGCGCCAGCAGTCCGGGCTTAACCTATGGCGAGCAGTACTTC. This sequence encodes CASSPGLTYGEQYF.

This clone came up once. The J gene is TRBJ1-6, the V gene TRBV11-2; D not resolved. Germline CDR1 is SGHAT and CDR2 is FQNNGV. Trimming took 5 bases from V and 3 from J, leaving 17 bases between them. This CDR3 has 17 amino acids. The CDR3 loop is CASSPSAAGHYNSPLHF. In DNA form, the CDR3 reads TGTGCCAGCAGCCCCTCTGCGGCAGGCCACTATAATTCACCCCTCCACTTT.

The CDR3 region is CSVDRVMNTEAFF. CDR3 nucleotide sequence: TGCAGCGTTGATAGGGTCATGAACACTGAAGCTTTCTTT. The V and J genes are TRBV29-1 and TRBJ1-1; D uncertain. V was trimmed by 3 bases and J by 0 bases, leaving 8 bases between them. Germline V lookup: CDR1 SQVTM, CDR2 ANQGSEA. This CDR3 has 13 amino acids.

V and J are TRBV6-5 and TRBJ2-3; D is perhaps TRBD1 (5 bases). The CDR3 extends over 14 amino acids. The germline V and J ends were trimmed by 7 bases and 1 base, with 12 bases remaining between them. Germline assignment: CDR1 MNHEY and CDR2 SVGAGI. In nucleotides, the CDR3 is TGTGCCAGCAAAACAGGATCCGGCACAGATACGCAGTATTTT. Translating it yields CASKTGSGTDTQYF.

V is TRBV19 and J is TRBJ2-4; the match to TRBD2 covers 7 bases. This CDR3 contains 14 residues. V dropped 5 bases and J dropped 7; count of bases not matched to a gene: 8. Germline lookup yields CDR1 LNHDA and CDR2 SQIVND (reference sequence). CDR3 coding DNA: TGTGCCAGTAGTTCCCCGGGGGGTTTGAACATTCAGTACTTC. The encoded protein is CASSSPGGLNIQYF.

V is TRBV14 and J is TRBJ2-7, with a tentative D call TRBD2 (5 bases). Germline lookup yields CDR1 SGHDN and CDR2 FVKESK. Trimming left V 1 base short and J 2 bases short, with 12 bases between. This CDR3 comprises 15 residues. The CDR3 is CASSQGLAPTYEQYF. The DNA of the CDR3 is TGTGCCAGCAGCCAAGGGCTAGCCCCCACCTACGAGCAGTACTTC.

This chain connects TRBV28 to TRBJ1-1, with D possibly TRBD1 on 5 matching bases. The CDR3 runs to 14 residues. Germline V gene lookup returns CDR1 MDHEN and CDR2 SYDVKM. Trimming pared 10 bases from V and 3 bases from J, leaving 18 bases between. CDR3 protein: CAIVPYTGDTEAFF. The CDR3 nucleotides are TGTGCCATCGTACCCTATACGGGGGACACTGAAGCTTTCTTT.

The chain uses TRBV5-1 and TRBJ2-7; D may be TRBD1 or TRBD2 (5 bases each). In germline, CDR1 is SGHRS, CDR2 YFSETQ. The CDR3 runs 13 residues. Trimming removed 6 bases at V and 0 bases at J, with 10 bases between. The CDR3 is CASTGTSSYEQYF. CDR3 coding DNA: TGCGCCAGCACAGGGACCAGCTCCTACGAGCAGTACTTC.

This sequence joins TRBV11-2 and TRBJ2-2, with 8 positions matching TRBD1. This CDR3 region has 16 residues. Germline CDR1 and CDR2: SGHAT and FQNNGV. The J segment lost 6 bases and the V segment lost 7 bases, leaving 13 bases of the junction unmatched. The DNA of the CDR3 is TGTGCCAGCAAACCGGTCAGGGGGCTAATAGCCGGGGAGCTGTTTTTT. Its translation: CASKPVRGLIAGELFF.

The rearrangement links TRBV25-1 to TRBJ2-7; 7 nucleotides line up with TRBD2. The germline V gene encodes CDR1 MGHDK and CDR2 SYGVNS. The CDR3 spans 18 residues. The V segment lost 1 base and the J segment 3 bases; nucleotides outside the gene matches: 15. CDR3 in amino acids: CASSESAGVTGAHYEQYF. CDR3 DNA sequence: TGTGCCAGCAGTGAATCGGCGGGAGTAACTGGGGCACACTACGAGCAGTACTTC.

The rearrangement joins TRBV6-5 to TRBJ2-7; D unclear. The germline V and J ends were trimmed by 2 bases and 0 bases, with 14 bases remaining between them. This CDR3 spans 16 amino acids. CDR1 is MNHEY, CDR2 SVGAGI, per germline. This chain's CDR3 is CASSYKAFPSSYEQYF. CDR3 coding DNA: TGTGCCAGCAGTTACAAAGCTTTTCCTTCCTCCTACGAGCAGTACTTC.